This TCR beta chain was identified in a study of glioma-infiltrating T cells listed by TCRdb under 2016. Background for the entire study: Glioma tissue, non-neoplastic brain tissue and matched peripheral blood mononuclear cells were used as sources from which TCR alpha- and beta-chain repertoires were sequenced. To measure how far tissue and blood T-cell populations diverged, each tissue-infiltrating repertoire was compared against the peripheral blood repertoire of the same patient. The paired cohort comprised three low-grade glioma patients, about eight primary glioblastoma patients and three non-glioma patients contributing non-neoplastic brain tissue.

From the germline V gene (reference sequence), CDR1 is SEHNR and CDR2 is FQNEAQ. Cut back by 5 bases and 8 bases, the V and J ends lie 13 bases apart. The cysteine opens and the phenylalanine closes a CDR3 of 13 amino acids. The DNA shown is the 39-base CDR3, in frame from base 1. General study outcomes and caveats: Tissue and blood shared very few CDR3 sequences, a result attributed to high CDR3 diversity and limited sampling. VJ-independent divergence between tissue and blood was found to be below expectation in non-neoplastic patients but above expectation in all gliomas, particularly low-grade gliomas. Small numbers underpinned the group comparisons: roughly eight glioblastoma patients, three low-grade glioma patients and three non-neoplastic patients.

This clonotype was picked up many times. The target of this receptor is not known. It has no much larger one-base neighbor in the sample; base qualities were not kept. TCR alpha and beta CDR3 regions were amplified with the iRepertoire nested amplicon-rescue multiplex PCR (arm-PCR) platform from RNA. The input for one-step reverse transcription and amplification was about 100-450 ng of either tissue mRNA or PBMC total RNA. Following bead purification, Illumina adapters were added by a secondary multiplex PCR, and libraries between 200 and 400 bp were gel-purified. The libraries contained internal 6-nucleotide barcodes that were used for demultiplexing. Libraries were sequenced on an Illumina MiSeq with 2x220 or 2x250 nucleotide paired-end reads. In the paper's pipeline: Paired reads were merged using FLASH 1.2.11 and were aligned to the GRCh37 human genome using BWA-MEM, after which TRA and TRB reads were extracted. V and J assignment used an IMGT-derived reference of cassette sequences and CDR3 motifs that included pseudogenes. Reads were translated in three frames, and productive CDR3s were defined as those with a C...FGXG motif and no stop codons. Clonotypes were defined as unique combinations of V-J cassette pair and CDR3 amino acid sequence. Reads were filtered by Hamming distance, thresholded by each sample's sequence error rate in mapped regions. TCRdb applied fastp at Q25 and MiXCR to the public reads, then kept only in-frame beta chains. One record per CDR3 amino acid sequence lists the most common genes and DNA. Clone size and V and J calls follow TCRdb, not the original study. The sample table shows 90,000 or so distinct CDR3 sequences, and 35% to 45% are seen once. The ten largest clones take up under 40% of the sample.

Rearrangement joined TRBV7-9 to TRBJ1-5, with the D gene call left open. The sample taken for sequencing was glioma tissue, nonneoplastic brain tissue, or PBMCs (not recorded which). This sequence was found in a human donor with low-grade glioma or glioblastoma, undergoing nonglioma brain surgery, or in good health (not recorded which). The CDR3 in this case is CASSLEGSEPQHF. The DNA reads as follows: TGTGCCAGCAGCCTAGAAGGCTCAGAGCCCCAGCATTTT.